This TCR beta chain was identified during a study of blood T cell repertoires in COVID-19. Study as a whole: Material from acute and convalescent COVID-19 was sourced from the United States, Italy and Spain. Nucleic acid was either cDNA or gDNA, and it came from T cells, B-cell-depleted T cells, or PBMCs.

Germline V gene lookup returns CDR1 LNHDA and CDR2 SQIVND (reference sequence). The CDR3 is made up of 13 amino acids. V lost 3 bases to trimming and J lost 7 bases, with 10 bases between them. In the authors' methods: For nucleated cells, counts were estimated from reference gene primer amplification. Repertoires were generated with immunoSEQ multiplex PCR, while TCRdb's copy carries only in-frame clones and drops some. V, J and clone size are taken as reported in that table, and D and trimming were inferred from the DNA itself. Here the sample spans about 90,000 clones, approximately 88% being singletons.

The sample taken for sequencing was peripheral blood. The receptor was isolated from a woman over 75 with active or convalescent COVID-19. The chain combines TRBV19 with TRBJ1-5; no clear D. The CDR3 sequence is CASSIGLRQPQHF. The CDR3, as DNA: TGTGCCAGTAGTATTGGGCTTCGGCAGCCCCAGCATTTT.